This T cell receptor (beta chain) emerged from a study of response to subunit inactivated influenza vaccine. CDR1 MDHEN and CDR2 SYDVKM come from the germline V gene. V was clipped by 3 bases and J by 7 bases; unmatched bases: 6. CDR3 size: 15 residues. Study-level findings and limits: The authors put forward the suggestion that each seasonal influenza vaccination may bring in only a limited number of new T cells.

The sample holds a few counts of this clonotype. No antigen is known for it. The CDR3 does not end in the conserved phenylalanine or tryptophan, so this is likely a read error. TCRdb called the RT-PCR reads again in MiXCR, with one record for every CDR3 protein. The table lists 600,000 to 850,000 distinct CDR3 sequences, 14% of them singletons, with 7.6% in the top ten. V usage is TRBV28 and J usage is TRBJ1-6, with 7 bases matching TRBD1. This TCR derives from a man in his fifties who received an inactivated influenza vaccine. This material consisted of PBMCs from blood, taken approximately 15 days before vaccination. The CDR3 DNA sequence: TGTGCCAGCAGTTTCCACCGACAGGGCAATTCACCCCTCCACTTA. Translation gives CASSFHRQGNSPLHL.